One sample yielded the 23 T cell receptor gamma chains listed below, sequenced in a study of Vδ1+ human thymocytes (dated by TCRdb to 2017 to 2018). What the study reported, not specific to this receptor: Thymic TRG and TRD repertoires appeared highly polyclonal with Gaussian CDR3 length distributions, unlike oligoclonal peripheral blood repertoires.

TCRdb shows the sequencer as Illumina MiSeq. RNA was extracted with the RNeasy mini kit and reverse transcribed using Superscript III. Multiplex PCR was used to generate CDR3 amplicons, with pooled V-gene forward primers and a constant-region reverse primer carrying Illumina adaptor overhangs. With CATT, TCRdb called clones again from the public reads; duplicate DNA rows were later joined. In all, the sample holds thousands of gamma-chain clones, and approximately 38% of those were seen once. Of the sample, more than 1.5% falls within the top ten clones. These receptors have no identified antigens. The sequencing input was Vdelta1+ gamma-delta thymocytes from the thymus. The sample's cell subset or site, from its label and the paper: FACS-sorted CD3+ TCRalphabeta- TCRVdelta1+ TCRVdelta2- thymocytes. Receptor source: a boy under two years old who had congenital heart surgery.

This chain joins TRGV8 and TRGJ1 or TRGJ2. The J gene comes from matching the DNA to germline here; TCRdb lacks it. This CDR3 has 15 amino acids. Germline CDR1 reads VENAVY; CDR2 reads YDSYNSRV. Losses at the gene ends were 3 bases for V and 3 bases for J; bases not matched to a gene: 11. Written as DNA, the CDR3 is TGTGCCACCTGGGATCCAACCTCCTCTTATTATAAGAAACTCTTT. It translates to CATWDPTSSYYKKLF.

A few counts support this clone. The chain carries TRGV9 and TRGJP1. Per germline, CDR1 GITISATS and CDR2 ISYDGTV (reference sequence). The CDR3 length is 15 residues. With V trimmed by 0 bases and J by 4 bases, 5 bases remained unmatched. The CDR3: CALWEVMDTGWFKIF. The CDR3 nucleotides are TGTGCCTTGTGGGAGGTGATGGACACTGGTTGGTTCAAGATATTT.

No V gene was called here, but the J gene is TRGJ1 or TRGJ2. This CDR3 is 13 amino acids long. The CDR3 reads CATWDRSNYKKLF. The CDR3 DNA reads TGTGCCACCTGGGACAGGTCGAATTATAAGAAACTCTTT.

This clone is medium-sized by share. V usage is TRGV9 and J usage is TRGJ1 or TRGJ2. Germline V gives CDR1 GITISATS, CDR2 ISYDGTV (reference sequence). With 8 bases clipped from V and 9 bases from J, the junction kept 4 bases outside the gene matches. The CDR3 extends over 9 amino acids. The CDR3 sequence: CALSGKKLF. The CDR3 DNA reads as TGTGCCTTGTCGGGTAAGAAACTCTTT.

The J gene is TRGJP1, the V gene TRGV5. Because TCRdb records no J gene, it was assigned here through a match of the DNA to germline. Germline trimming cut 0 bases from V and 8 bases from J; bases unmatched to any gene: 3. Germline-derived CDR1 and CDR2 are VINAFY and YDVSNSKD. The CDR3 extends over 13 amino acids. The CDR3 region is CATWDRRGWFKIF. The CDR3 DNA reads TGTGCCACCTGGGACAGGCGAGGTTGGTTCAAGATATTT.

The table lists this clone with a few counts. The same CDR3 arises from other DNA sequences in this sample as well. The V and J genes are TRGV5 and TRGJ1 or TRGJ2. There are 13 residues in the CDR3. Germline V gene sequence: CDR1 VINAFY, CDR2 YDVSNSKD. V dropped 0 bases and J dropped 8; count of bases not matched to a gene: 7. The CDR3 spells CATWDRLRDKKLF. CDR3 in DNA: TGTGCCACCTGGGACAGGCTGAGGGATAAGAAACTCTTT.

The V call is TRGV5, the J call TRGJ1 or TRGJ2. No J gene was available from TCRdb, and it was assigned here by a germline match of the DNA. Trimming removed 4 bases from V and 7 bases from J; junction bases left unmatched: 7. There are 12 residues in the CDR3. Germline V gene lookup returns CDR1 VINAFY and CDR2 YDVSNSKD. The CDR3: CATWERAYKKLF. The CDR3 DNA follows: TGTGCCACCTGGGAAAGAGCCTATAAGAAACTCTTT.

The chain has TRGV3 and TRGJ1 or TRGJ2. Germline V gene lookup returns CDR1 VTNTFY and CDR2 YDVSTARD (reference sequence). V lost 0 bases to trimming and J lost 6 bases; unmatched junction nucleotides: 5. The CDR3 consists of 13 residues. The CDR3 loop reads CATWDRLPYKKLF. The CDR3 DNA follows: TGTGCCACCTGGGACAGGCTTCCTTATAAGAAACTCTTT.

The chain combines TRGV3 with TRGJ1 or TRGJ2. TCRdb is silent on the J gene; assignment here came from matching the DNA to germline. This CDR3 is 16 amino acids long. Trimming cost V 0 bases and J 8 bases; bases outside gene matches: 16. The germline V gene encodes CDR1 VTNTFY and CDR2 YDVSTARD (reference sequence). The CDR3 bases are TGTGCCACCTGGGACAGGCTCACGCATCTCCAGCATAAGAAACTCTTT. Translating it yields CATWDRLTHLQHKKLF.

This clone turned up a few times. V and J are TRGV3 and TRGJP2. The V gene's germline CDR1 is VTNTFY and CDR2 YDVSTARD (reference sequence). V shed 0 bases, J shed 6 bases, and the junction held 7 bases outside the gene matches. The CDR3 is 15 residues long. The CDR3 bases are TGTGCCACCTGGGACAGGCTTTGGGGTGATTGGATCAAGACGTTT. Translated: CATWDRLWGDWIKTF.

This clone has a handful of counts. V gene TRGV9 combines with J gene TRGJ1 or TRGJ2. CDR3 length: 9 amino acids. Trimming took 12 bases from V and 12 from J; bases not matched to a gene: 11. Looked up from germline, CDR1 is GITISATS and CDR2 is ISYDGTV (reference sequence). The CDR3: CAHRAGKLF. In nucleotides, the CDR3 is TGTGCCCACCGAGCAGGGAAACTCTTT.

This clone was seen more than once but under ten times. V and J are TRGV3 and TRGJ1 or TRGJ2. CDR3 length equals 14 residues. Germline V gives CDR1 VTNTFY, CDR2 YDVSTARD (reference sequence). Trimming at V came to 3 bases and at J to 6 bases, leaving 11 bases not matched to a gene. The CDR3 loop is CATWDRRVSYKKLF. The CDR3 DNA follows: TGTGCCACCTGGGACCGGAGGGTTTCTTATAAGAAACTCTTT.

Comments on this clone: A much larger clone lies one base from this, so it may be a read error. The chain joins TRGV3 to TRGJ1 or TRGJ2. As TCRdb names no J gene, one was assigned here on the basis of a DNA match to germline. Germline assignment: CDR1 VTNTFY and CDR2 YDVSTARD (reference sequence). The CDR3 sequence is 12 residues long. In DNA, the CDR3 is TGTGCCACCTGGGGCAGGCGGTATAAGAAACTCTTT. It translates to CATWGRRYKKLF.

No V gene was called, and the J gene is TRGJ1 or TRGJ2. This CDR3 contains 12 residues. CDR3 protein: CATWDRSGKKLF. The CDR3 nucleotides read TGTGCCACCTGGGACCGATCTGGCAAGAAACTCTTT.

As regards this clone: In the same sample, other DNA sequences code for this CDR3. This chain connects TRGV5 to TRGJ1 or TRGJ2. TCRdb carries no J gene annotation; the J gene was assigned here by matching the DNA with germline. Looked up from germline, CDR1 is VINAFY and CDR2 is YDVSNSKD. J was trimmed by 10 bases and V by 2 bases; bases with no gene match: 8. This CDR3 comprises 12 residues. The DNA of the CDR3 is TGTGCCACCTGGGACATGGCCGGAAAGAAACTCTTT. Protein: CATWDMAGKKLF.

Remarks on this clone: At one end the junction does not follow the germline gene, possibly because of a read error. This chain links TRGV5 with TRGJ1 or TRGJ2. This CDR3 has 12 amino acids. Germline CDR1 reads VINAFY; CDR2 reads YDVSNSKD. CDR3 coding DNA: TGTGCCACCGGGGACAGGCAACCTCGGAAACTCTTT. It encodes CATGDRQPRKLF.

V and J are TRGV3 and TRGJ1 or TRGJ2. Because TCRdb records no J gene, it was assigned here through a match of the DNA to germline. Per germline, CDR1 VTNTFY and CDR2 YDVSTARD (reference sequence). Germline trimming cut 0 bases from V and 8 bases from J; bases unmatched to any gene: 7. The CDR3 sequence is 13 residues long. Written as DNA, the CDR3 is TGTGCCACCTGGGACAGGCGGTCGGATAAGAAACTCTTT. This sequence encodes CATWDRRSDKKLF.

A note on this clone: At one of its ends the junction is not consistent with the germline gene, which may arise from a read error. The chain combines TRGV5 with TRGJ1 or TRGJ2. Assignment of the J gene here rests on matching the DNA to germline, because TCRdb gives none. The V gene's germline CDR1 is VINAFY and CDR2 YDVSNSKD. This CDR3 has 12 amino acids. CDR3 amino acids: CATGDRQNKKLF. The CDR3 region has the DNA TGTGCCACCGGGGACAGGCAAAATAAGAAACTCTTT.

This clone was picked up a small number of times. This sequence joins TRGV9 and TRGJ1 or TRGJ2. This CDR3 comprises 12 residues. Germline loops: CDR1 GITISATS, CDR2 ISYDGTV (reference sequence). The V gene end was trimmed by 0 bases and the J gene end by 7 bases; junction bases not matched to a gene: 3. CDR3 loop: CALWEVKYKKLF. For the CDR3, the DNA is TGTGCCTTGTGGGAGGTGAAATATAAGAAACTCTTT.

No J gene call was made, and the V gene is TRGV8. Germline V gene lookup returns CDR1 VENAVY and CDR2 YDSYNSRV. The CDR3 is 11 amino acids. CDR3 DNA sequence: TGTGCCACCGGGTACGGGTCCGAGAAAATCTTT. It encodes CATGYGSEKIF.

This clone was counted a few times. V usage is TRGV9 and J usage is TRGJ1 or TRGJ2. V lost 2 bases and J lost 4; bases outside the gene matches: 5. This CDR3 has 13 residues. Looked up from germline, CDR1 is GITISATS and CDR2 is ISYDGTV (reference sequence). CDR3 in DNA: TGTGCCTTGTGGGAGGACCCATATTATAAGAAACTCTTT. Translated, it gives CALWEDPYYKKLF.

The chain is built from TRGV5 and TRGJ1 or TRGJ2. Germline V gene data show CDR1 as VINAFY and CDR2 as YDVSNSKD. V gave up 3 bases and J gave up 10 bases; unmatched junction bases: 6. CDR3 length: 11 residues. The CDR3 region is CATWDVPKKLF. The DNA for the CDR3 is TGTGCCACCTGGGACGTACCAAAGAAACTCTTT.

This clone was seen a handful of times. One end of the junction fails to match germline, which may point to a read error. This chain joins TRGV3 and TRGJ1 or TRGJ2. The length of the CDR3 is 10 residues. From germline, CDR1 is VTNTFY and CDR2 YDVSTARD (reference sequence). The CDR3 loop is CATWDDKKLF. CDR3 nucleotide sequence: TGTGCCACCTGGGACGACAAGAAACTCTTC.